The rows below give T cell receptor beta chains drawn from one sample of a study of blood T cell repertoires in COVID-19. TCRdb keeps only in-frame clones here, not all; method: immunoSEQ multiplex PCR. The sample lists around 87,000 clones; 70% to 80% were seen once. Material: peripheral blood. These receptors all stem from a human donor in a cohort sampled during active COVID-19. CDR3s include the opening cysteine and the closing phenylalanine or tryptophan. A D gene is named only where the DNA matches it firmly. Clone size appears in some rows only: once, few, many, or a class for an expanded clone.

size,V,D,J,DNA,CDR3
-,TRBV7-3,-,TRBJ2-7,TGTGCCAGCAGCCCTGGGCTAGCAAATCTTCGGCAGTACTTC,CASSPGLANLRQYF
few,TRBV27,-,TRBJ1-1,TGTGCCAGCAGTTTCGAGTCCCTCGGGGTCACTGAAGCTTTCTTT,CASSFESLGVTEAFF
-,TRBV14,TRBD1,TRBJ2-2,TGTGCCAGCAGCCAATGGACAGGGGTCAGAACCGGGGAGCTGTTTTTT,CASSQWTGVRTGELFF
-,TRBV28,-,TRBJ1-6,TGTGCCAGCAGTCTTGGACAGAACTATAATTCACCCCTCCACTTT,CASSLGQNYNSPLHF
-,TRBV18,TRBD1,TRBJ1-2,TGTGCCAGCTCACAACGGACAGGGAGTGGCTACACCTTC,CASSQRTGSGYTF
-,TRBV30,-,TRBJ2-7,TGTGCCTGGCAGGTGACCCCGGCGGGGCAGTACTTC,CAWQVTPAGQYF
-,TRBV18,-,TRBJ1-1,TGTGCCAGCTCACCACAACGGTCGAACACTGAAGCTTTCTTT,CASSPQRSNTEAFF
-,TRBV4-1,-,TRBJ2-7,TGCGCCAGCAGCCAAAGAGCGGGTAGTAACTACGAGCAGTACTTC,CASSQRAGSNYEQYF
-,TRBV7-2,TRBD2,TRBJ2-1,TGTGCCAGCAGCCCTGTGAGACTCCAGCGGGGGGGCAATGAGCAGTTCTTC,CASSPVRLQRGGNEQFF
-,TRBV18,TRBD1,TRBJ2-1,TGTGCCAGCTCACCCGACAGGGCCTCCTACAATGAGCAGTTCTTC,CASSPDRASYNEQFF
-,TRBV29-1,TRBD2,TRBJ2-2,TGCAGCGTTGCATTGCGGGGGGCGTACACCGGGGAGCTGTTTTTT,CSVALRGAYTGELFF
-,TRBV18,TRBD1,TRBJ1-3,TGTGCCAGCTCACGCAACAATGCCGGGACAGGGTCTGGAAACACCATATATTTT,CASSRNNAGTGSGNTIYF
-,TRBV2,TRBD1,TRBJ2-3,TGTGCCAGCAGTTCACAGGGGAACACCCAAGATACGCAGTATTTT,CASSSQGNTQDTQYF
-,TRBV28,-,TRBJ1-4,TGTGCCAGCAGTGCACAGGGCGGAACAGGAGGATGGGAAAAACTGTTTTTT,CASSAQGGTGGWEKLFF
-,TRBV5-8,-,TRBJ2-6,TGTGCCAGCAGCTTGCGGGGGGCCAACGTCCTGACTTTC,CASSLRGANVLTF
-,TRBV27,TRBD2,TRBJ2-7,TGTGCCAGCAGACCGCACGGAGGCGGGAGGAGTAACTACGAGCAGTACTTC,CASRPHGGGRSNYEQYF
-,TRBV6-1,TRBD1,TRBJ1-5,TGTGCCAGCAGTGGCAGACAGGGGGTAGGAAATCAGCCCCAGCATTTT,CASSGRQGVGNQPQHF
-,TRBV5-8,-,TRBJ1-5,TGTGCCAGCAGTCCGGGACAAGTTAGCAATCAGCCCCAGCATTTT,CASSPGQVSNQPQHF
once,TRBV18,-,TRBJ2-2,TGTGCCAGCTCACCGTCCACTAACACCGGGGAGCTGTTTTTT,CASSPSTNTGELFF
-,TRBV30,-,TRBJ1-5,TGTGCCTGGAGTCCGCAAGGGGATCAGCCCCAGCATTTT,CAWSPQGDQPQHF
-,TRBV9,-,TRBJ2-7,TGTGCCAGCAGCGTAGAAGGGGGGGCAGGTTACGAGCAGTACTTC,CASSVEGGAGYEQYF
once,TRBV2,-,TRBJ1-2,TGTGCCAGCAGTGGTGGAGGGATAGGGGGCTACACCTTC,CASSGGGIGGYTF
-,TRBV2,TRBD1,TRBJ1-1,TGTGCCAGCAGCGGACAGGGAAACACTGAAGCTTTCTTT,CASSGQGNTEAFF
-,TRBV6-5,TRBD1,TRBJ1-2,TGTGCCAGCACAACGGGACAGTTTCTTGGCTACACCTTC,CASTTGQFLGYTF
-,TRBV28,-,TRBJ1-5,TGTGCCAGCAGTTTAAGCAGCCTAGGTAATCAGCCCCAGCATTTT,CASSLSSLGNQPQHF
-,TRBV28,TRBD1,TRBJ1-1,TGTGCCAGCAGGCCCCAGGGGGCTTGGACTGAAGCTTTCTTT,CASRPQGAWTEAFF
-,TRBV7-9,TRBD1,TRBJ1-2,TGTGCCAGCAGCTTAGAGTCAGGGGGCCCCTATGGCTACACCTTC,CASSLESGGPYGYTF
-,TRBV6-1,TRBD1,TRBJ1-5,TGTGCCAGCAGTGGGGACAGACTCCCATGGGGTCAGCCCCAGCATTTT,CASSGDRLPWGQPQHF
-,TRBV2,-,TRBJ2-5,TGTGCCAGCAGTGGACAGTCTCGGGAGACCCAGTACTTC,CASSGQSRETQYF
few,TRBV19,-,TRBJ1-2,TGTGCCAGTAGTAGCGTGGCGCGGGAAGGCTACACCTTC,CASSSVAREGYTF
once,TRBV27,-,TRBJ2-1,TGTGCCAGCAGTTTTTCCGAACGCACACACAATGAGCAGTTCTTC,CASSFSERTHNEQFF
-,TRBV7-9,TRBD1,TRBJ2-7,TGTGCCAGTGGACAGGGCTACGAGCAGTACTTC,CASGQGYEQYF
-,TRBV2,-,TRBJ2-6,TGTGCCAGCAGTCCGAGGACGGGGAGCTCTGGGGCCAACGTCCTGACTTTC,CASSPRTGSSGANVLTF
few,TRBV19,TRBD2,TRBJ2-3,TGTGCCAGTACCTCCCGGGGGGGGGCTAGCACAGATACGCAGTATTTT,CASTSRGGASTDTQYF
-,TRBV6-5,-,TRBJ2-4,TGTGCCAGCAGTTCGCGAGTAGCCAAAAACATTCAGTACTTC,CASSSRVAKNIQYF
-,TRBV9,TRBD2,TRBJ2-1,TGTGCCAGCAGCGGGGCGGGAGATCTCGTCAATGAGCAGTTCTTC,CASSGAGDLVNEQFF
-,TRBV28,TRBD2,TRBJ2-5,TGTGCCAGCAGTCCTGGACTAGGGGCACGGGAGACCCAGTACTTC,CASSPGLGARETQYF
-,TRBV9,-,TRBJ2-5,TGTGCCAGCAGCAGCAGTTTAGGAACGGGAGAGACCCAGTACTTC,CASSSSLGTGETQYF
-,TRBV18,TRBD1,TRBJ1-1,TGTGCCAGCTCACCAGCAGGGACAGGGGTGTTAGCTTTCTTT,CASSPAGTGVLAFF
-,TRBV28,-,TRBJ1-3,TGTGCCAGCAGGGTCGGGGGAACCCACTCTGGAAACACCATATATTTT,CASRVGGTHSGNTIYF